These 6 T cell receptor beta chains were all obtained from the same sample, sequenced in a study of identical twins. TCRdb reanalysed the 5' RACE reads using MiXCR and keeps one entry per CDR3 protein. The sample includes around 100,000 distinct CDR3 sequences, 5.9% of them seen just once. Sequencing was done on a sample of memory T cells sorted from blood. The receptors stem from a woman in her forties or fifties in good health.

This clonotype appeared many times. The chain has TRBV6-4 and TRBJ2-2; D tentatively fits TRBD1 or TRBD2 (5 bases each). The CDR3 contains 15 residues. V was pared by 8 bases and J by 1 base, with 14 bases between. Germline CDR1 MRHNA, CDR2 SNTAGT. The CDR3 loop is CASQPGPENTGELFF. DNA of the CDR3: TGTGCCAGCCAGCCGGGACCAGAGAACACCGGGGAGCTGTTTTTT.

This clonotype has ten or more counts. V is TRBV5-6 and J is TRBJ2-3; D is perhaps TRBD1 (6 bases). The V end lost 5 bases, the J end lost 2 bases, and 18 bases lay between the germline ends. Per the germline V gene, CDR1 is SGHDT and CDR2 is YYEEEE. The CDR3 totals 16 residues. The CDR3 DNA follows: TGTGCCAGCAGTCCCTTCCGGGACAAAAACACAGATACGCAGTATTTT. It yields the protein CASSPFRDKNTDTQYF.

Many counts were recorded for this clonotype. The chain recombines TRBV20-1 with TRBJ2-3; D unclear. V dropped 6 bases and J dropped 2 bases, with 9 bases sitting between them. The CDR3 contains 12 residues. CDR1 DFQATT and CDR2 SNEGSKA come from the germline V gene (reference sequence). CDR3 coding DNA: TGCAGTGCCCCGGACCTCACAGATACGCAGTATTTT. It codes for CSAPDLTDTQYF.

This clonotype was picked up many times. The J gene is TRBJ1-5, the V gene TRBV12-3 or TRBV12-4, with TRBD1 identical over 9 bases. The CDR3 has 18 residues. V gave up 6 bases and J gave up 6 bases; unmatched junction bases: 18. The CDR3: CASSPGVLGQGRGQPQHF. Here the CDR3 DNA reads TGTGCCAGCAGCCCCGGGGTTTTAGGACAGGGGAGGGGTCAGCCCCAGCATTTT.

This clonotype was found many times. V is TRBV5-4 and J is TRBJ2-1, with D tentatively TRBD1 (6 bases). The ends were cut back, 4 bases at V and 10 bases at J, with 18 bases in the middle. Per the germline V gene, CDR1 is SGHNT and CDR2 is YYREEE (reference sequence). The length of the CDR3 is 14 residues. CDR3 coding DNA: TGTGCCAGCAGCCCGACAGGTGGGCTCGCCGAGCAGTTCTTC. Its translation is CASSPTGGLAEQFF.

V gene TRBV11-2 combines with J gene TRBJ1-5; D is possibly TRBD1 (5 bases). Germline V gene lookup returns CDR1 SGHAT and CDR2 FQNNGV. CDR3 length: 16 residues. V lost 2 bases, J lost 2 bases, and 13 bases lay in between. The CDR3 loop is CASSLSAGTGNQPQHF. The CDR3 DNA reads as TGTGCCAGCAGCTTATCAGCCGGGACCGGCAATCAGCCCCAGCATTTT.